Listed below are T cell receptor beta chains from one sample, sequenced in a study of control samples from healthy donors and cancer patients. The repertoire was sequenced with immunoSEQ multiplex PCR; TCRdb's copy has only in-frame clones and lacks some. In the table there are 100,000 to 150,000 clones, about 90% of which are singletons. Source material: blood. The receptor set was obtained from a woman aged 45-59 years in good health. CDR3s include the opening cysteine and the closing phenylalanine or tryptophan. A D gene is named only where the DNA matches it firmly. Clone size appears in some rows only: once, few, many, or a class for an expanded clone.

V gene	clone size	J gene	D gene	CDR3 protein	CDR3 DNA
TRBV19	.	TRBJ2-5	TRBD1	CATSAPRQGLYQETQYF	TGTGCCACCAGCGCCCCCAGACAGGGCCTTTACCAAGAGACCCAGTACTTC
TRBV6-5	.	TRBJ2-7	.	CASTVGSSYEQYF	TGTGCCAGTACCGTGGGGAGCTCCTACGAGCAGTACTTC
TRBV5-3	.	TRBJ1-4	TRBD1	CARSWGQTATNEKLFF	TGTGCTAGAAGCTGGGGACAGACCGCAACTAATGAAAAACTGTTTTTT
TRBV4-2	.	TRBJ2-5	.	CASSQARASARNPQETQYF	TGTGCCAGCAGCCAAGCTCGTGCTAGCGCCAGGAACCCTCAAGAGACCCAGTACTTC
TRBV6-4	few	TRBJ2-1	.	CASSDSGEKGEQFF	TGTGCCAGCAGTGACTCGGGGGAGAAGGGTGAGCAGTTCTTC
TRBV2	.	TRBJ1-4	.	CASSEGGKGEKLFF	TGTGCCAGCAGTGAAGGGGGGAAAGGGGAAAAACTGTTTTTT
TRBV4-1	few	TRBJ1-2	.	CASSQGSQGNYGYTF	TGCGCCAGCAGCCAAGGGTCCCAGGGAAACTATGGCTACACCTTC
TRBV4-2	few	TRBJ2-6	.	CASSQEQSSGANVLTF	TGTGCCAGCAGCCAAGAACAGTCCTCTGGGGCCAACGTCCTGACTTTC
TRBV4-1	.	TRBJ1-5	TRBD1	CASSQGILGGYQPQHF	TGCGCCAGCAGCCAAGGAATTTTAGGGGGCTATCAGCCCCAGCATTTT
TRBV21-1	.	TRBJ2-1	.	CASSKIRRDRGGSEQFF	TGTGCCAGCAGCAAAATTCGTAGGGACAGGGGTGGGAGTGAGCAGTTCTTC
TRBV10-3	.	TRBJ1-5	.	CAIKGDSNQPQHF	TGTGCCATCAAGGGAGATAGCAATCAGCCCCAGCATTTT
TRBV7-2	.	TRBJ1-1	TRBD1	CASSFVGTGGTEAFF	TGTGCCAGCAGCTTTGTAGGGACAGGGGGGACTGAAGCTTTCTTT
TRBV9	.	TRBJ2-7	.	CASSADLGMVYEQYF	TGTGCCAGCAGCGCCGACTTGGGGATGGTTTACGAGCAGTACTTC
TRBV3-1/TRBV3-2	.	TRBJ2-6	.	CASSGRGPSGANVLTF	TGTGCCAGCAGCGGCAGGGGTCCCTCTGGGGCCAACGTCCTGACTTTC
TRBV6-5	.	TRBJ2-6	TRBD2	CATGLFSSGANVLTF	TGTGCCACGGGACTATTCTCCTCTGGGGCCAACGTCCTGACTTTC
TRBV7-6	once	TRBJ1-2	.	CASSLISGYGYTF	TGTGCCAGCAGCTTAATCTCCGGCTATGGCTACACCTTC
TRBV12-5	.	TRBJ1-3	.	CASGLGGSSGNTIYF	TGTGCTAGTGGTTTGGGGGGCTCCTCTGGAAACACCATATATTTT